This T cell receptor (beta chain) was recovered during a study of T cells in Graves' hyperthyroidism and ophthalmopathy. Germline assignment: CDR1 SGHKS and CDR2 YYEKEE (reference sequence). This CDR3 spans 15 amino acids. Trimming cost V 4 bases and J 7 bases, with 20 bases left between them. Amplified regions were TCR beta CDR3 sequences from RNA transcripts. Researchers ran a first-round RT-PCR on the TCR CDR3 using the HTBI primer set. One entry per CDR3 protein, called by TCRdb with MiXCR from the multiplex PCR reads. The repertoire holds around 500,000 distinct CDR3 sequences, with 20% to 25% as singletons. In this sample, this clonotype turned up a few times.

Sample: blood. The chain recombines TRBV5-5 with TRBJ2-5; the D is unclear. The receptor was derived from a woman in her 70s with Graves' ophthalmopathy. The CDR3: CASSLTTAELGTQYF. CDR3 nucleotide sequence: TGTGCCAGCAGCCTAACTACAGCTGAGTTGGGGACCCAGTACTTC.